These T cell receptor beta chains were read from a single sample in a study of shared clonotypes between healthy human individuals. TCRdb keeps only in-frame clones here, not all; method: immunoSEQ multiplex PCR. Among 2 million to 2.5 million clones listed, 95% were seen once. The sample consisted of naive CD4+ T cells sorted from blood. These receptor sequences come from a man aged 18-30 years in good health. The CDR3 runs from the conserved cysteine through the conserved F or W. The order of the fields is J gene, D gene, clone size, V gene, CDR3 DNA, CDR3 protein. The D gene is left open where the match is weak. Clone size, where shown, is once, few, many, or a class for clones that have expanded.

J: TRBJ2-1
D: TRBD1
size: -
V: TRBV7-9
DNA: TGTGCCAGCAGCTTTATGGGACAGTCCTACAATGAGCAGTTCTTC
CDR3: CASSFMGQSYNEQFF

J: TRBJ2-3
D: -
size: -
V: TRBV30
DNA: TGTGCCTGGAGTGTACTTGGCAAATACACAGATACGCAGTATTTT
CDR3: CAWSVLGKYTDTQYF

J: TRBJ2-7
D: TRBD1
size: -
V: TRBV7-2
DNA: TGTGCCAGCAGATCGACAGGGGAGTCCTACGAGCAGTACTTC
CDR3: CASRSTGESYEQYF

J: TRBJ2-2
D: TRBD2
size: -
V: TRBV12-5
DNA: TGTGCTAGTGCCTCCCGGGGGGGCCGAACCGGGGAGCTGTTTTTT
CDR3: CASASRGGRTGELFF

J: TRBJ2-1
D: -
size: once
V: TRBV2
DNA: TGTGCCAGCAGTGTCGGTTATGAGCAGTTCTTC
CDR3: CASSVGYEQFF

J: TRBJ1-1
D: -
size: -
V: TRBV7-9
DNA: TGTGCCAGCAGCTTGGATTGGGACACTGAAGCTTTCTTT
CDR3: CASSLDWDTEAFF

J: TRBJ2-7
D: -
size: -
V: TRBV4-3
DNA: TGCGCCAGCAGCCAAGAGTACAGATCCCTGACCTACGAGCAGTACTTC
CDR3: CASSQEYRSLTYEQYF

J: TRBJ1-1
D: -
size: -
V: TRBV7-2
DNA: TGTGCCAGCAGCTTGGTCAACACTGAAGCTTTCTTT
CDR3: CASSLVNTEAFF

J: TRBJ2-3
D: TRBD1
size: -
V: TRBV11-3
DNA: TGTGCCAGCAGTTCCGCCGGGACAGGCCCCACAGATACGCAGTATTTT
CDR3: CASSSAGTGPTDTQYF

J: TRBJ1-6
D: -
size: -
V: TRBV27
DNA: TGTGCCAGCAGGAGGGACCGAAACTATAATTCACCCCTCCACTTT
CDR3: CASRRDRNYNSPLHF

J: TRBJ1-5
D: -
size: -
V: TRBV2
DNA: TGTGCCAGCAGTGGAGGGCGCCTCAATCAGCCCCAGCATTTT
CDR3: CASSGGRLNQPQHF

J: TRBJ2-7
D: TRBD1
size: -
V: TRBV28
DNA: TGTGCCAGCGGGACAGGGGGTTATTCCTACGAGCAGTACTTC
CDR3: CASGTGGYSYEQYF

J: TRBJ1-3
D: -
size: few
V: TRBV10-1
DNA: TGCGCCAGCAGCTTCGGGACACCAGCCTCTGGAAACACCATATATTTT
CDR3: CASSFGTPASGNTIYF

J: TRBJ1-3
D: TRBD1
size: -
V: TRBV28
DNA: TGTGCCAGCAGTCCCCCAGGGGGACTCGGAAACACCATATATTTT
CDR3: CASSPPGGLGNTIYF

J: TRBJ2-7
D: TRBD2
size: -
V: TRBV5-1
DNA: TGCGCCAGCAGCTCCGGGACTAGCGGGGGTCCCTACGAGCAGTACTTC
CDR3: CASSSGTSGGPYEQYF

J: TRBJ2-7
D: -
size: -
V: TRBV2
DNA: TGTGCCAGCAGTCAAACCCGGGGAGTGTACTTC
CDR3: CASSQTRGVYF

J: TRBJ2-5
D: -
size: -
V: TRBV9
DNA: TGTGCCAGCAGCGTAGGGCCTGGGAACCAAGAGACCCAGTACTTC
CDR3: CASSVGPGNQETQYF

J: TRBJ2-7
D: TRBD1
size: -
V: TRBV18
DNA: TGTGCCAGCTCACCACCGTCTAGACAGGGAACCTACGAGCAGTACTTC
CDR3: CASSPPSRQGTYEQYF